The 5 T cell receptor beta chains below all came from one sample that was sequenced in a study. TCRdb independently ran MiXCR on the 5' RACE reads; one entry per CDR3 protein. Here the sample spans some 40,000 distinct CDR3 sequences, roughly 20% being singletons. The sorted Tregs were CD4+CD25+CD127-/low cells. Sequenced material: Tregs sorted from a lymph node. The receptors come from a female donor with breast cancer.

The chain joins TRBV20-1 to TRBJ1-1; D is ambiguous. This CDR3 region has 12 residues. Deletions cut 3 bases from V and 7 bases from J, with 12 bases between. Germline-derived CDR1 and CDR2 are DFQATT and SNEGSKA (reference sequence). This CDR3 reads CSAREESGEAFF. The CDR3 DNA reads TGCAGTGCTAGGGAGGAGTCAGGTGAAGCTTTCTTT.

The sample holds a few counts of this clonotype. The gene calls are TRBV5-1 and TRBJ2-7; D tentatively reads TRBD1 or TRBD2 (5 bases each). With 0 bases removed from V and 4 bases from J, the gap between germline ends came to 14 bases. Germline V gene data show CDR1 as SGHRS and CDR2 as YFSETQ. There are 15 residues in the CDR3. CDR3: CASSLAGQGGYEQYF. The DNA for the CDR3 is TGCGCCAGCAGCTTGGCGGGGCAGGGTGGTTACGAGCAGTACTTC.

V is TRBV30 and J is TRBJ2-1; D unresolved. The CDR3 extends over 11 amino acids. Trimming removed 5 bases from V and 3 bases from J, with 5 bases in between. Germline V gene sequence: CDR1 GTSNPN, CDR2 SVGIG (reference sequence). CDR3 sequence reads: CAWANYNEQFF. CDR3 coding DNA: TGTGCCTGGGCGAACTACAATGAGCAGTTCTTC.

The V call is TRBV2, the J call TRBJ2-5; TRBD2 matches 11 bases. The germline V gene has CDR1 SNHLY and CDR2 FYNNEI. This CDR3 region has 16 residues. V trimming: 3 bases; J trimming: 4 bases; junction bases outside the gene matches: 7. The CDR3 region has the DNA TGTGCCAGCAGTGAGGATATAGCGGGAGGGGGAGAGACCCAGTACTTC. This gives the protein CASSEDIAGGGETQYF.

This clonotype has only a few counts. The chain employs TRBV29-1 and TRBJ2-1, with 12 bases matching TRBD2. The germline gives CDR1 SQVTM, CDR2 ANQGSEA. V dropped 6 bases and J dropped 4; count of bases not matched to a gene: 4. This CDR3 spans 14 amino acids. CDR3 amino acids: CSVRGLAGYNEQFF. CDR3 coding DNA: TGCAGCGTACGCGGACTAGCGGGGTACAATGAGCAGTTCTTC.